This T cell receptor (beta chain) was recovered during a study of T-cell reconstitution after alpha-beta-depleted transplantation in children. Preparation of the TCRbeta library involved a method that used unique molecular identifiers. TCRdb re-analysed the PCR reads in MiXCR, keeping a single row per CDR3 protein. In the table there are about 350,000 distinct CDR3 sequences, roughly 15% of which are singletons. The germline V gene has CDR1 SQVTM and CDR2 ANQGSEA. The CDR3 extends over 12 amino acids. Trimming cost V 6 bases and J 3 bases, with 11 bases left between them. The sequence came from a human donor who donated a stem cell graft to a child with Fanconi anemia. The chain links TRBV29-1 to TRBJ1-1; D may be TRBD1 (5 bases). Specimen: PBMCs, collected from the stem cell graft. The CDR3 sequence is CSVALGDTEAFF. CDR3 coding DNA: TGCAGCGTAGCCTTGGGGGACACTGAAGCTTTCTTT.